This T cell receptor beta chain was sequenced during a study of Graves' ophthalmopathy and Graves' hyperthyroidism. Study findings and constraints: A majority of expanded thyroid clonotypes exceeding 0.001 frequency were likewise present in blood.

From RNA, the CDR3 regions of TCR beta chains were amplified and sequenced. HTBI primers were employed in first-round RT-PCR, then a second-round multiplex PCR followed. TCRdb redid the calling of the multiplex PCR reads with MiXCR, one entry per CDR3 protein. The sample contains about 400,000 distinct CDR3 sequences, about 17% of which appear only once. Diagnoses were established from clinical symptoms, serum thyroxine, TRAb, thyroid ultrasound and orbital computed tomography. To note about this clonotype: Its antigen is currently unknown.

Trimming shortened V by 7 bases and J by 4 bases, and 13 bases separated the two germline ends. The V gene's germline CDR1 is MNHNS and CDR2 SASEGT. This CDR3 is 13 amino acids long. The sequence was obtained from a woman younger than 35 with Graves' ophthalmopathy. V is TRBV6-1 and J is TRBJ2-5; D is unresolved. The specimen was peripheral blood. CDR3 coding DNA: TGTGCCAGCATTCAATCGGGCGCAGAGACCCAGTACTTC. Translating gives CASIQSGAETQYF.